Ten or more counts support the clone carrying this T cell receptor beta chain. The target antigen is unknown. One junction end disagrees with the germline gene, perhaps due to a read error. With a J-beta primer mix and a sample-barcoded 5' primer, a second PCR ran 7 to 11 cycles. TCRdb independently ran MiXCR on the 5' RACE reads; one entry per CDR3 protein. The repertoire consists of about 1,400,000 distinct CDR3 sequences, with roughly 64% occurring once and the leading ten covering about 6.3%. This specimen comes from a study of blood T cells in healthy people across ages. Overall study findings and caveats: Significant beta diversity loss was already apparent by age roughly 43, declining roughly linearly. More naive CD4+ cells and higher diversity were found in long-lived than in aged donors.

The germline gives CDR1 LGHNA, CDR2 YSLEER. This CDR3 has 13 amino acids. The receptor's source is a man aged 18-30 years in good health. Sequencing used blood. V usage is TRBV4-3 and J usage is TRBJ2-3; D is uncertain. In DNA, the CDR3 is TGTGCCAGCAGTCAAAGCAGTACAGATACGCAGTATTTT. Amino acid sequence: CASSQSSTDTQYF.